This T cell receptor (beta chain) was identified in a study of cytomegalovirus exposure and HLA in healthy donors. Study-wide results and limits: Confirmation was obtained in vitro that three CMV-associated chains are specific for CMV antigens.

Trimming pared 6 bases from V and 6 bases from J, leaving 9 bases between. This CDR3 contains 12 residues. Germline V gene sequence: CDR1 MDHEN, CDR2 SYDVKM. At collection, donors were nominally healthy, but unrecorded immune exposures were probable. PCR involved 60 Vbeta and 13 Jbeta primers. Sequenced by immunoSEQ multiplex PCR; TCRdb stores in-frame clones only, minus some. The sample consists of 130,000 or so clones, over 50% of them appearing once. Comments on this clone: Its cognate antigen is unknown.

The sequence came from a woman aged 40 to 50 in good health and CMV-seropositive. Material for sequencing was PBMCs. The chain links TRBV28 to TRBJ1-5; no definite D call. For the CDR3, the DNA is TGTGCCAGCAGGACCGGGAGTCAGCCCCAGCATTTT. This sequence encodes CASRTGSQPQHF.